The T cell receptor (beta chain) described here comes from a study of blood T cell repertoires in COVID-19. This clone was seen a single time. The data were produced by immunoSEQ multiplex PCR, yet TCRdb's version contains in-frame clones alone and is incomplete. The sample lists around 280,000 clones; 90% were seen once. V gave up 5 bases and J gave up 8 bases; unmatched junction bases: 11. This CDR3 spans 15 amino acids. Germline lookup yields CDR1 LNHNV and CDR2 YYDKDF (reference sequence). This TCR was recovered from a woman in her late teens or twenties with acute COVID-19. What was sequenced was PBMCs or T cells enriched from blood (not recorded which). This chain links TRBV15 with TRBJ2-1, with 8 bases matching TRBD2. The CDR3 region is CATSSLSGSGDEQFF. The DNA for the CDR3 is TGTGCCACCAGCTCTCTGAGCGGGAGCGGGGATGAGCAGTTCTTC. Supplemented by reference TRBV15 and TRBJ2-1, the full variable domain reads DAMVIQNPRYQVTQFGKPVTLSCSQTLNHNVMYWYQQKSSQAPKLLFHYYDKDFNNEADTPDNFQSRRPNTSFCFLDIRSPGLGDTAMYLCATSSLSGSGDEQFFGPGTRLTVL.